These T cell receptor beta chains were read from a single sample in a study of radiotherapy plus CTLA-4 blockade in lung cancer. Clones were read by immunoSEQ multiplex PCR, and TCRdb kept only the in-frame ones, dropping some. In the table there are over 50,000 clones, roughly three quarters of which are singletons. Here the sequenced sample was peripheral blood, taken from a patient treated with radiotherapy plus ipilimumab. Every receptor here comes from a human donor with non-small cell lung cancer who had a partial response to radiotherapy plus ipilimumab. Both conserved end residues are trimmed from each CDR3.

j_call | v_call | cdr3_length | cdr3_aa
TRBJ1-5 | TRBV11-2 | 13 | ASSLAGGEGQPQH
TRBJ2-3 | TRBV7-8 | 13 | ASSLGTSGTDTQY
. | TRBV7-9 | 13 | ASSSGTSGGYEQY
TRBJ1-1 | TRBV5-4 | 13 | ASSPLGQGNTEAF
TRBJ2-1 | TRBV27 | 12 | ASSRAWTYNEQF
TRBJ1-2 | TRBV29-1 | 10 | SSDRDDYGYT
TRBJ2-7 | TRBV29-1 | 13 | SVETGRAGSYEQY
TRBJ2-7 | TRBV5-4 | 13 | ASSTQRGGPYEQY
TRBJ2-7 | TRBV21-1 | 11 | ASALQGTNEQY
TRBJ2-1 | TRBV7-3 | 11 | ASSQGQYNEQF
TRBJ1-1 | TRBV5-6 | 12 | ASSPGLLNTEAF
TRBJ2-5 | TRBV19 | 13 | ASSTGTGDRETQY
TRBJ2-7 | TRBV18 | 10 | ASSDGGDEQY
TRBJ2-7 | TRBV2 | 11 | ASSEGVSGEQY
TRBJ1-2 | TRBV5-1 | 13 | ASSLAGTGSYGYT
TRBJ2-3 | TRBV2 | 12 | ASLQNPSTDTQY
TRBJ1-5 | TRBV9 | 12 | ASSVEGINQPQH
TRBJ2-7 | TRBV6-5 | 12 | ASSYKGQGGEQY
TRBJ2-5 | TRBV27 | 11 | ASTSGGGETQY
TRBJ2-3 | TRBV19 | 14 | ASSISASSPTDTQY
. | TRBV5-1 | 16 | ASSLWGTLAGGAYEQY
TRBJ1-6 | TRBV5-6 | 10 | ASSLVRGDLH
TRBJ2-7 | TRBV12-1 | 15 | ASRFLGRASESYEQY
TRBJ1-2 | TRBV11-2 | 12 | ASSLDKGPAGYT
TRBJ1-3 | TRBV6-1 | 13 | ASRDTPSSGNTIY
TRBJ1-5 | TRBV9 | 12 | ASSAKWGDQPQH
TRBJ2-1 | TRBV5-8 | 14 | ASSLDRTSGNNEQF
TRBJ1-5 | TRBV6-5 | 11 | ASSDSFDQPQH
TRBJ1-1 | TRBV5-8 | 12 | ASSRRTGGTEAF
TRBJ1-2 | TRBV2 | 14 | ASRITAGDRPNGYT
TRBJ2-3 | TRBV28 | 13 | ASSPGTTSTDTQY
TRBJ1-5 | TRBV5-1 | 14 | ASCGRPRAKGQPQH
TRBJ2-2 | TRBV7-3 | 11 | ASSSTATGELF
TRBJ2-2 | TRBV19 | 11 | ASISGWTGELF
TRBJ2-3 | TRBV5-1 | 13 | ASSIGTRGTDTQY
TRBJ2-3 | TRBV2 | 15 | ASSESQSYTGTDTQY
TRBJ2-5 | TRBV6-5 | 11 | ASRATEKRTQY
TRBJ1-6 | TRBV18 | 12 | ASSPTGSNSPLH
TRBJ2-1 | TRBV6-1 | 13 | ASLTGGPAYNEQF
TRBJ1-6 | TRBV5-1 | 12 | ASSLGQGDSPLH
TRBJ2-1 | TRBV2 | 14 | ASSEASGGSNNEQF
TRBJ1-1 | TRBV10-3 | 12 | AIISDRGGTEAF
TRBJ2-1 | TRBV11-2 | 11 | ASSLVGQNEQF
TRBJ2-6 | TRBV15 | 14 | ATSPDPGSGANVLT
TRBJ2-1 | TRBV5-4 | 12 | ASSAGGRLNEQF
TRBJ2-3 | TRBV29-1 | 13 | SVATSGGAGDTQY
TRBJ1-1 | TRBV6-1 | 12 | ASSTGQGNTEAF
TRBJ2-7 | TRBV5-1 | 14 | ASSGDRGILSYEQY
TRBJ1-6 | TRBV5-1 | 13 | ASRAGNSYNSPLH
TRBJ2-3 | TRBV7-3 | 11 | ASSLDGGDTQY
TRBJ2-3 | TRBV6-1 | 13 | ASSLLATGTDTQY
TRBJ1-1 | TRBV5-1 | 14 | ASSEGQGALNTEAF
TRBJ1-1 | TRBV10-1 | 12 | ASSRTRMNTEAF
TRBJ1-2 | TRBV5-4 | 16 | ASSRNRDREWGNYGYT
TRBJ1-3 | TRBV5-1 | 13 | ASSSGGGNGNTIY